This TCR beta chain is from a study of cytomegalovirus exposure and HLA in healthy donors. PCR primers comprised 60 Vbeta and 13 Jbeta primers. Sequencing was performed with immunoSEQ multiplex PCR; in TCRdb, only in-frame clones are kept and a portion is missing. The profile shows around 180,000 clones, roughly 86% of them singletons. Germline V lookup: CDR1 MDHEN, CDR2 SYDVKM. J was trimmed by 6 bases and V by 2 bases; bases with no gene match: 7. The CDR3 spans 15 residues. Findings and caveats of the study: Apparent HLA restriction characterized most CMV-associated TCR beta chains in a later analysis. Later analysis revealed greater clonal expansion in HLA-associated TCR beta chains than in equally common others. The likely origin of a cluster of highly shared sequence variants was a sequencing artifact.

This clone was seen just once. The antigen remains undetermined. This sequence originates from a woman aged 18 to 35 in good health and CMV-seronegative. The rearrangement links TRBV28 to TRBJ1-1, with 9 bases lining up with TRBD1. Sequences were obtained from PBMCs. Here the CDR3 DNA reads TGTGCCAGCAGTTTAGACAGGACAGGGGAAGCTGAAGCTTTCTTT. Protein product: CASSLDRTGEAEAFF. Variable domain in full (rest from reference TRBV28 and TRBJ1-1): DVKVTQSSRYLVKRTGEKVFLECVQDMDHENMFWYRQDPGLGLRLIYFSYDVKMKEKGDIPEGYSVSREKKERFSLILESASTNQTSMYLCASSLDRTGEAEAFFGQGTRLTVV.